A selection of T cell receptor beta chains follows, all from one sample in a study of PD-1 blockade in classical Hodgkin lymphoma. Sequencing was performed with immunoSEQ multiplex PCR; in TCRdb, only in-frame clones are kept and a portion is missing. Altogether just under 20,000 clones are present, about 77% being singletons, with the ten largest covering approximately 22%. This specimen was peripheral blood mononuclear cells (PBMCs), taken before the fourth cycle of nivolumab. All receptors come from a human donor with classical Hodgkin lymphoma. CDR3s include the opening cysteine and the closing phenylalanine or tryptophan. The D gene is left open where the match is weak. Clone size is stated in some rows and not others, as once, few, many or a class when expanded.

clone size: NA
D gene: NA
J gene: TRBJ1-2
V gene: TRBV7-6
CDR3 DNA: TGTGCCAGCAGCTTATCGGGACCAGTCTTCCTCCAAGGTGGCTACACCTTC
CDR3 protein: CASSLSGPVFLQGGYTF

clone size: few
D gene: NA
J gene: TRBJ2-3
V gene: TRBV9
CDR3 DNA: TGTGCCAGCAGCGTACCACGAGACGCAGGTACGCAGTATTTT
CDR3 protein: CASSVPRDAGTQYF

clone size: NA
D gene: TRBD1
J gene: TRBJ1-4
V gene: TRBV6-5
CDR3 DNA: TGTGCCAGCAGCCTTTTGACAGGGTGGGGTGAAAAACTGTTTTTT
CDR3 protein: CASSLLTGWGEKLFF

clone size: NA
D gene: NA
J gene: TRBJ1-1
V gene: TRBV5-6
CDR3 DNA: TGTGCCAGCAGCTCCCAGGGCAAACCGGATGAAGCTTTCTTT
CDR3 protein: CASSSQGKPDEAFF

clone size: NA
D gene: NA
J gene: TRBJ2-2
V gene: TRBV19
CDR3 DNA: TGTGCCAGTAGTATATTGGGAAACACCGGGGAGCTGTTTTTT
CDR3 protein: CASSILGNTGELFF

clone size: NA
D gene: NA
J gene: TRBJ2-2
V gene: TRBV11-2
CDR3 DNA: TGTGCCAGCAGCGCGACCGGGGAGCTGTTTTTT
CDR3 protein: CASSATGELFF

clone size: NA
D gene: NA
J gene: TRBJ1-1
V gene: TRBV28
CDR3 DNA: TGTGCCAGTCACCCGGGGGGGAGGATCCCTGAAGCTTTCTTT
CDR3 protein: CASHPGGRIPEAFF

clone size: NA
D gene: NA
J gene: TRBJ1-2
V gene: TRBV7-9
CDR3 DNA: TGTGCCAGCAGCCCGAAGACAGAGATTAACACAAACTATGGCTACACCTTC
CDR3 protein: CASSPKTEINTNYGYTF

clone size: NA
D gene: TRBD2
J gene: TRBJ2-2
V gene: TRBV12-5
CDR3 DNA: TGTGCTAGTGGTTTGGCCTCTAGCGGGATTCACACCGGGGAGCTGTTTTTT
CDR3 protein: CASGLASSGIHTGELFF

clone size: NA
D gene: TRBD2
J gene: TRBJ2-3
V gene: TRBV7-2
CDR3 DNA: TGTGCCAGCAGCTTAGGGGCTAGCGGGACAGATACGCAGTATTTT
CDR3 protein: CASSLGASGTDTQYF

clone size: NA
D gene: NA
J gene: TRBJ2-6
V gene: TRBV19
CDR3 DNA: TGTGCCAGTAGTATTCTATCCTCTGGGGCCAACGTCCTGACTTTC
CDR3 protein: CASSILSSGANVLTF

clone size: NA
D gene: TRBD1
J gene: TRBJ1-1
V gene: TRBV30
CDR3 DNA: TGTGCCTGGACCACAGGGGGCACTGAAGCTTTCTTT
CDR3 protein: CAWTTGGTEAFF

clone size: NA
D gene: NA
J gene: TRBJ1-2
V gene: TRBV10-1
CDR3 DNA: TGCGCCAGCAGTGGACAGCTTAACTATGGCTACACCTTC
CDR3 protein: CASSGQLNYGYTF

clone size: NA
D gene: NA
J gene: TRBJ1-1
V gene: TRBV25-1
CDR3 DNA: TGTGCCAGCATGGGGAGGACCCTGAGGACTGAAGCTTTCTTT
CDR3 protein: CASMGRTLRTEAFF

clone size: NA
D gene: NA
J gene: TRBJ1-1
V gene: TRBV6-5
CDR3 DNA: TGTGCCAGCAGTTACCGCACAGGGAACACTGAAGCTTTCTTT
CDR3 protein: CASSYRTGNTEAFF

clone size: NA
D gene: NA
J gene: TRBJ2-2
V gene: TRBV30
CDR3 DNA: TGTGCCTGGAGGAGAGCTATACCCAACACCGGGGAGCTGTTTTTT
CDR3 protein: CAWRRAIPNTGELFF

clone size: NA
D gene: NA
J gene: TRBJ2-7
V gene: TRBV21-1
CDR3 DNA: TGTGCCAGCAATAAACGACCCGACAGGGGATTAAGGGCCTACGAGCAGTACTTC
CDR3 protein: CASNKRPDRGLRAYEQYF

clone size: NA
D gene: TRBD1
J gene: TRBJ1-5
V gene: TRBV6-6
CDR3 DNA: TGTGCCAGCAGTTCCCGACAGGGTGGTTATCAGCCCCAGCATTTT
CDR3 protein: CASSSRQGGYQPQHF

clone size: NA
D gene: NA
J gene: TRBJ2-2
V gene: TRBV4-3
CDR3 DNA: NA
CDR3 protein: CASSQTLLSWELFF

clone size: NA
D gene: TRBD1
J gene: TRBJ2-5
V gene: TRBV14
CDR3 DNA: TGTGCCAGCAGCCAAGCTACAGGGGGCCGAGAGACCCAGTACTTC
CDR3 protein: CASSQATGGRETQYF

clone size: NA
D gene: NA
J gene: TRBJ1-6
V gene: TRBV11-2
CDR3 DNA: TGTGCCAGCAGCTTAGGGGGGAATTCACCCCTCCACTTT
CDR3 protein: CASSLGGNSPLHF

clone size: NA
D gene: TRBD2
J gene: TRBJ2-7
V gene: TRBV10-2
CDR3 DNA: TGCGCCAGCAGCGTAATTAGCGGGAGCGCCTACGAGCAGTACTTC
CDR3 protein: CASSVISGSAYEQYF

clone size: NA
D gene: NA
J gene: TRBJ1-4
V gene: TRBV19
CDR3 DNA: TGTGCCAGTAGTATTAAGGGAACTAATGAAAAACTGTTTTTT
CDR3 protein: CASSIKGTNEKLFF

clone size: NA
D gene: TRBD1
J gene: TRBJ1-5
V gene: TRBV27
CDR3 DNA: TGTGCCAGCAGCAGCCACAGGGGGTCCGGCAATCAGCCCCAGCATTTT
CDR3 protein: CASSSHRGSGNQPQHF

clone size: NA
D gene: TRBD1
J gene: TRBJ1-2
V gene: TRBV5-4
CDR3 DNA: TGTGCCAGCAGCTTTACGGAGGACAGGGGGTACTATGGCTACACCTTC
CDR3 protein: CASSFTEDRGYYGYTF

clone size: NA
D gene: NA
J gene: TRBJ1-1
V gene: TRBV5-8
CDR3 DNA: TGCGCCAGCAGCCAAGTGTCCTACCAAGAAGCTTTCTTT
CDR3 protein: CASSQVSYQEAFF

clone size: once
D gene: NA
J gene: TRBJ1-1
V gene: TRBV25-1
CDR3 DNA: TGTGCCAGCAGTGAGGAACTGAACACTGAAGCTTTCTTT
CDR3 protein: CASSEELNTEAFF